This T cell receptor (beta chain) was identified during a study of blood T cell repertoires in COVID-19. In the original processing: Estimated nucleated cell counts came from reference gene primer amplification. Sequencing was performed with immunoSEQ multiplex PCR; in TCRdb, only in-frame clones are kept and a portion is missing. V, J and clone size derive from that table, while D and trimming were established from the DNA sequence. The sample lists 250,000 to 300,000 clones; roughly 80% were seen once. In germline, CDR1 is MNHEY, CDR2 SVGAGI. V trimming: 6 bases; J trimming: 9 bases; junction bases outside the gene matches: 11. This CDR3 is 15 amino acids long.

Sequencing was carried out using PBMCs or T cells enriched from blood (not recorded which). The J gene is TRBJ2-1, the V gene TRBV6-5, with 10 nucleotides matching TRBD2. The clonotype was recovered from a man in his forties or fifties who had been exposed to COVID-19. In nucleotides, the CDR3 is TGTGCCAGCAGATCTCGGCTAGCGGGAGTTGGTGAGCAGTTCTTC. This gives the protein CASRSRLAGVGEQFF.